These T cell receptor beta chains were read from a single sample in a study of response to subunit inactivated influenza vaccine. MiXCR, applied by TCRdb to the RT-PCR reads, yields one record per CDR3 protein. The sample lists about 540,000 distinct CDR3 sequences, roughly 25% occurring once. These same records also appear under a second study, on T cells expressing NK-cell markers.

The specimen was CD4+ T cells sorted from PBMCs, collected 11 to 12 days after vaccination. These TCRs come from a man aged 50-60 years who received an inactivated influenza vaccine. Each CDR3 is given with its conserved first and last residue. D genes are given only for firm matches. Expanded clones are given a class, and other clones once, few, many or no size at all.

V gene: TRBV10-3
J gene: TRBJ1-3
clone size: few
D gene: NA
CDR3 protein: CAISESTGGRNTIYF
CDR3 DNA: TGTGCCATCAGTGAGTCAACGGGCGGGAGAAACACCATATATTTT

V gene: TRBV5-1
J gene: TRBJ2-5
clone size: few
D gene: NA
CDR3 protein: CASREMSNEKTQYF
CDR3 DNA: TGCGCCAGCAGGGAGATGTCAAACGAAAAGACCCAGTACTTC

V gene: TRBV7-2
J gene: TRBJ2-1
clone size: few
D gene: NA
CDR3 protein: CASSLHSGTQFF
CDR3 DNA: TGTGCCAGCAGCCTACACAGCGGCACCCAGTTCTTC

V gene: TRBV10-3
J gene: TRBJ2-2
clone size: NA
D gene: TRBD1
CDR3 protein: CAISVDRPGELFF
CDR3 DNA: TGTGCCATCAGTGTGGACAGGCCCGGGGAGCTGTTTTTT

V gene: TRBV5-6
J gene: TRBJ2-1
clone size: NA
D gene: NA
CDR3 protein: CASSLVSRRLFF
CDR3 DNA: TGTGCCAGCAGCTTGGTGTCTAGACGGCTGTTCTTC

V gene: TRBV20-1
J gene: TRBJ2-5
clone size: few
D gene: TRBD1
CDR3 protein: CSARRGGWQETQYF
CDR3 DNA: TGCAGTGCCCGAAGAGGGGGCTGGCAAGAGACCCAGTACTTC

V gene: TRBV15
J gene: TRBJ1-6
clone size: NA
D gene: NA
CDR3 protein: CATSRVNSPLHF
CDR3 DNA: TGTGCCACCAGCAGAGTTAATTCACCCCTCCACTTT

V gene: TRBV6-2/TRBV6-3
J gene: TRBJ1-5
clone size: few
D gene: TRBD1
CDR3 protein: CASSRGQGANQPQHF
CDR3 DNA: TGTGCCAGCAGTCGCGGACAGGGTGCCAATCAGCCCCAGCATTTT

V gene: TRBV20-1
J gene: TRBJ2-6
clone size: NA
D gene: NA
CDR3 protein: CSASRDSGANVLTF
CDR3 DNA: TGCAGTGCTAGCAGGGACTCTGGGGCCAACGTCCTGACTTTC

V gene: TRBV29-1
J gene: TRBJ2-1
clone size: few
D gene: NA
CDR3 protein: CSVALGYEQFF
CDR3 DNA: TGCAGCGTAGCCCTGGGTTATGAGCAGTTCTTC

V gene: TRBV7-9
J gene: TRBJ2-4
clone size: once
D gene: TRBD1
CDR3 protein: CASSLARPRDRDHIQYF
CDR3 DNA: TGTGCCAGCAGCTTAGCGCGCCCCCGGGACAGGGACCACATTCAGTACTTC

V gene: TRBV4-3
J gene: TRBJ2-2
clone size: NA
D gene: NA
CDR3 protein: CASSQDSGAPTGELFF
CDR3 DNA: TGCGCCAGCAGCCAAGATTCAGGGGCCCCAACCGGGGAGCTGTTTTTT

V gene: TRBV7-3
J gene: TRBJ2-1
clone size: NA
D gene: NA
CDR3 protein: CASSSGPYNNEQFF
CDR3 DNA: TGTGCCAGCAGCTCGGGACCTTATAACAATGAGCAGTTCTTC

V gene: TRBV20-1
J gene: TRBJ2-4
clone size: NA
D gene: NA
CDR3 protein: CSARIGAGAKNIQYF
CDR3 DNA: TGCAGTGCTAGAATCGGGGCGGGTGCCAAAAACATTCAGTACTTC

V gene: TRBV11-2
J gene: TRBJ2-5
clone size: few
D gene: TRBD2
CDR3 protein: CASSLELAGETPWETQYF
CDR3 DNA: TGTGCCAGCAGCTTAGAACTAGCGGGGGAAACCCCTTGGGAGACCCAGTACTTC

V gene: TRBV10-3
J gene: TRBJ2-3
clone size: NA
D gene: TRBD2
CDR3 protein: CAIAPEAGGGTDTQYF
CDR3 DNA: TGTGCCATCGCCCCTGAAGCGGGGGGTGGGACAGATACGCAGTATTTT

V gene: TRBV14
J gene: TRBJ2-1
clone size: many
D gene: NA
CDR3 protein: CASTGGREQFF
CDR3 DNA: TGTGCCAGCACGGGCGGAAGAGAGCAGTTCTTC

V gene: TRBV12-3/TRBV12-4
J gene: TRBJ2-3
clone size: few
D gene: NA
CDR3 protein: CAISLGTVGDTQYF
CDR3 DNA: TGTGCCATCTCCCTCGGGACTGTGGGAGATACGCAGTATTTT

V gene: TRBV5-1
J gene: TRBJ1-1
clone size: few
D gene: NA
CDR3 protein: CASAPGASTEAFF
CDR3 DNA: TGCGCCAGCGCCCCGGGGGCATCTACTGAAGCTTTCTTT

V gene: TRBV5-1
J gene: TRBJ1-1
clone size: NA
D gene: NA
CDR3 protein: CASSSGARNTEAFF
CDR3 DNA: TGCGCCAGCAGCTCCGGGGCCCGGAACACTGAAGCTTTCTTT